This T cell receptor beta chain was observed in a study of T cells in localized non-small cell lung cancer. The CDR3 runs 14 residues. The V end was cut by 2 bases, the J end by 4 bases, with 11 bases between. Germline V CDR1 and CDR2: SGHVS, FQNEAQ. Some clones are missing from TCRdb's copy, which holds only in-frame ones; the method was immunoSEQ multiplex PCR. The table shows roughly 30,000 clones, with approximately 90% occurring only once. Sequenced material: peripheral blood, taken before any cancer treatment. The chain employs TRBV7-8 and TRBJ1-2; TRBD1 is a possible D gene (5 bases). The source of this sequence is a woman aged 18-49 years with stage I lung adenocarcinoma. The CDR3 bases are TGTGCCAGCAGCTTATCGAGGGGCGGCTATGGCTACACCTTC. Amino acid sequence: CASSLSRGGYGYTF.